This TCR beta chain was identified in a study of T cells after somatic rescue of genetic block. Produced via immunoSEQ multiplex PCR; TCRdb's table is partial and in-frame only. The sample lists roughly 15,000 clones, roughly 70% occurring once. CDR3 length: 16 amino acids. V was pared by 4 bases and J by 2 bases, with 8 bases of the junction left unmatched. The germline V gene encodes CDR1 SGHDN and CDR2 FVKESK. The clonotype was recovered from a boy aged 5-17 years. The rearrangement uses TRBV14 and TRBJ2-1, with 7 bases aligning to TRBD1. Material for sequencing was peripheral blood mononuclear cells (PBMCs). Here the CDR3 reads CASSPTDRAPYNEQFF. In DNA form, the CDR3 reads TGTGCCAGCAGCCCGACTGACAGGGCCCCCTACAATGAGCAGTTCTTC.